Detailed here is one TCR beta chain. The data originate from a study of shared clonotypes between healthy human individuals. Study in general: Donor ages ranged 18 to 49 years: a couple of women, a few men.

This CDR3 has 18 residues. CDR1 is SGHRS, CDR2 YFSETQ, per germline. V was clipped by 4 bases and J by 3 bases; unmatched bases: 17. TCRdb's table, derived via immunoSEQ multiplex PCR, lists solely in-frame clones and lacks some. The profile shows millions of clones, just over 90% of them singletons. The sequenced sample consisted of naive CD4+ T cells sorted from blood. Noted subset: CD45RA+ positively selected. The chain carries TRBV5-1 and TRBJ2-7; TRBD1 aligns across 9 bases. The origin of this receptor is a man between 18 and 35 years old in good health. The CDR3 loop reads CASSDLWGQGKGVYEQYF. DNA for the CDR3: TGCGCCAGCAGCGACCTGTGGGGACAGGGCAAGGGGGTCTACGAGCAGTACTTC.